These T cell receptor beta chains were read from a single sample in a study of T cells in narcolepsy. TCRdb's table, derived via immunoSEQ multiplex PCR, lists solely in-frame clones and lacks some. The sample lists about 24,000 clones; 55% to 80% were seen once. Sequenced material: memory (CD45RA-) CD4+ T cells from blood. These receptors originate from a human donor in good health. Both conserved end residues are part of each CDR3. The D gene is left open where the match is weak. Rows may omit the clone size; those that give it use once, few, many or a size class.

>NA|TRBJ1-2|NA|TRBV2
CASSVYGGYTF
TGTGCCAGCAGTGTTTACGGTGGCTACACCTTC
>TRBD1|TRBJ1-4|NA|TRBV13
CASSFGDRGGEKLFF
TGTGCCAGCAGCTTCGGAGACAGGGGAGGTGAAAAACTGTTTTTT
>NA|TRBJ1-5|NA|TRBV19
CASSKATGINQPQHF
TGTGCCAGTAGTAAGGCGACAGGCATAAATCAGCCCCAGCATTTT
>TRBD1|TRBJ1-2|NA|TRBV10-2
CASSELTGTGANYGYTF
TGCGCCAGCAGCGAGTTGACAGGGACGGGGGCTAACTATGGCTACACCTTC
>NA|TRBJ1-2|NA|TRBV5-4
CASSLAAGLDYGYTF
TGTGCCAGCAGCTTGGCCGCAGGTCTGGACTATGGCTACACCTTC
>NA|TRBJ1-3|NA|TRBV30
CAWSGYSGNTIYF
TGTGCCTGGAGCGGGTACTCTGGAAACACCATATATTTT
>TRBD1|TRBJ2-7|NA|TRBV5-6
CASSPPGTGGQEQYF
TGTGCCAGCAGCCCCCCCGGGACAGGGGGCCAAGAGCAGTACTTC
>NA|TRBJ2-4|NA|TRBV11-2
CASASQSIQYF
TGTGCCAGCGCCTCCCAAAGCATTCAGTACTTC
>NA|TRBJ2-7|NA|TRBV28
CASSLPGTRAPYEQYF
TGTGCCAGCAGCTTGCCCGGGACAAGGGCCCCCTACGAGCAGTACTTC
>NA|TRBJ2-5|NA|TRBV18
CASSPAGRPVRTQYF
TGTGCCAGCTCACCAGCAGGACGGCCGGTGCGGACCCAGTACTTC
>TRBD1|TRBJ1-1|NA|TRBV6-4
CASSEDRRLLQTEAFF
TGTGCCAGCAGTGAGGACAGGCGACTTCTACAGACTGAAGCTTTCTTT
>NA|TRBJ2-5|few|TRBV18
CASSQGSSKTQYF
TGTGCCAGCTCACAGGGATCCTCGAAGACCCAGTACTTC
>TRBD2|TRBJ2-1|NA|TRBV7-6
CASAISGGTPNEQFF
TGTGCCAGCGCCATTAGCGGGGGGACCCCCAATGAGCAGTTCTTC
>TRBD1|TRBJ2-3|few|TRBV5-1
CASSFGAGGDTQYF
TGCGCCAGCAGTTTTGGGGCAGGGGGCGATACGCAGTATTTT
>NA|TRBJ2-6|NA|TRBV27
CASTLSGPNSGANVLTF
TGTGCCAGCACCTTGAGTGGGCCGAACTCTGGGGCCAACGTCCTGACTTTC
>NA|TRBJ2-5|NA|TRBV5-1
CASSSHGILRETQYF
TGCGCCAGCAGCTCCCATGGGATCCTCCGGGAGACCCAGTACTTC
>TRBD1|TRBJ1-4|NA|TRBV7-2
CASSLGDRSGNEKLFF
TGTGCCAGCAGCTTAGGGGACAGGTCCGGGAATGAAAAACTGTTTTTT
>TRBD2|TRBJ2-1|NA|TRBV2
CASSTSFSGYNEQFF
TGTGCCAGCAGTACTTCCTTTAGCGGGTACAATGAGCAGTTCTTC
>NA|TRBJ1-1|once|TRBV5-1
CASTLDDRILNTEAFF
TGCGCCAGCACCCTCGACGACAGGATACTGAACACTGAAGCTTTCTTT
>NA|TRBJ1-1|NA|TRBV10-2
CASRDNTEAFF
TGCGCCAGCCGTGACAACACTGAAGCTTTCTTT
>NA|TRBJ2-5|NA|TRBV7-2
CASSLFLTRGETQYF
TGTGCCAGCAGCTTATTTTTGACCCGAGGGGAGACCCAGTACTTC
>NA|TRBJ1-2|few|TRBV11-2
CASSLLGGWGYGYTF
TGTGCCAGCAGCTTACTAGGGGGATGGGGCTATGGCTACACCTTC
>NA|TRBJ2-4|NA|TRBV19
CASSIAGTALAKNIQYF
TGTGCCAGTAGTATCGCCGGGACGGCACTAGCCAAAAACATTCAGTACTTC
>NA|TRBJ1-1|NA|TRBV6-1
CATGWYTEAFF
TGTGCCACTGGGTGGTACACTGAAGCTTTCTTT
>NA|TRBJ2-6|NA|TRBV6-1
CASSDQPTGSGANVLTF
TGTGCCAGCAGTGACCAGCCGACAGGCTCTGGGGCCAACGTCCTGACTTTC
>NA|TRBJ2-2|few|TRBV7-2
CASSLAGYTGELFF
TGTGCCAGCAGCTTAGCGGGTTACACCGGGGAGCTGTTTTTT
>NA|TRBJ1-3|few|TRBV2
CASKGQQGTNTIYF
TGTGCCAGCAAGGGACAACAGGGTACAAACACCATATATTTT
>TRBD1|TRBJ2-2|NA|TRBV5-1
CASSPFGQGSSTGELFF
TGCGCCAGCAGCCCCTTCGGACAGGGGTCGAGCACCGGGGAGCTGTTTTTT
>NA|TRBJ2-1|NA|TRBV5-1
CASSQTGRNNEQFF
TGCGCCAGCAGCCAAACCGGGAGAAACAATGAGCAGTTCTTC
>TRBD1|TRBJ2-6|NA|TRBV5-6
CASSRDRISGANVLTF
TGTGCCAGCAGCAGGGACAGGATTTCTGGGGCCAACGTCCTGACTTTC
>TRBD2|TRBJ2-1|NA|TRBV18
CASSTGLAGADEQFF
TGTGCCAGCTCAACAGGACTAGCGGGGGCAGATGAGCAGTTCTTC
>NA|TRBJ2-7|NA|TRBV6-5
CASSRTTASYEQYF
TGTGCCAGCAGTCGCACGACGGCCTCCTACGAGCAGTACTTC
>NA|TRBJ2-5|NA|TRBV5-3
CARSLPPSQSQETQYF
TGTGCCAGAAGCTTGCCCCCATCCCAGTCTCAAGAGACCCAGTACTTC
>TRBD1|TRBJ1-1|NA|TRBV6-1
CASIRQGIPEAFF
TGTGCCAGCATAAGACAGGGTATCCCTGAAGCTTTCTTT
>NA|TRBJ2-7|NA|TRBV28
CASSFSRGSYEQYF
TGTGCCAGCAGTTTCTCACGGGGCTCCTACGAGCAGTACTTC
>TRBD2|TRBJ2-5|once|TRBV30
CAWRVGTSGGRVVTQYF
TGTGCCTGGAGGGTCGGGACTAGCGGGGGGAGGGTGGTCACCCAGTACTTC
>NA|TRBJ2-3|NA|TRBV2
CASSKGEREDTQYF
TGTGCCAGCAGTAAGGGGGAGAGGGAAGATACGCAGTATTTT
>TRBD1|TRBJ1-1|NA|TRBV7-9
CASSTPTGVRAEAFF
TGTGCCAGCAGTACGCCCACAGGGGTGAGAGCTGAAGCTTTCTTT
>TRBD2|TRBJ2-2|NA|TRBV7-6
CASSLGAGGTGELFF
TGTGCCAGCAGCTTAGGAGCGGGGGGCACCGGGGAGCTGTTTTTT
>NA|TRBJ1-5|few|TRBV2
CASSERDGSQHF
TGTGCCAGCAGTGAAAGGGACGGCAGCCAGCATTTT
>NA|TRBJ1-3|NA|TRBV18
CASSADSGNTIYF
TGTGCCAGCTCCGCAGACTCTGGAAACACCATATATTTT
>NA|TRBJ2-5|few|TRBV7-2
CASSLGRDRKTQYF
TGTGCCAGCAGCTTAGGCCGAGACAGAAAGACCCAGTACTTC
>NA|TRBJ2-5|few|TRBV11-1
CASSARAGAETQYF
TGTGCCAGCAGCGCGAGGGCGGGGGCTGAGACCCAGTACTTC
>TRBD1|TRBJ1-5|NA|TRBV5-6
CASSRSQGAPNQPQHF
TGTGCCAGCAGCCGTAGCCAGGGGGCCCCCAATCAGCCCCAGCATTTT
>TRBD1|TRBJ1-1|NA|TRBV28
CASKTPATGGTEAFF
TGTGCCAGCAAAACCCCAGCAACAGGGGGCACTGAAGCTTTCTTT
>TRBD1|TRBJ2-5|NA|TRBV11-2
CASSYFTTGQGRETQYF
TGTGCCAGCAGCTATTTTACAACGGGACAGGGAAGAGAGACCCAGTACTTC
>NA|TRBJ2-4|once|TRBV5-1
CASSRSSDAKNIQYF
TGCGCCAGCAGCCGGTCTAGTGATGCCAAAAACATTCAGTACTTC
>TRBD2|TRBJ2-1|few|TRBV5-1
CASSLGLAGGYNEQFF
TGCGCCAGCAGCTTGGGGCTAGCGGGAGGGTACAATGAGCAGTTCTTC
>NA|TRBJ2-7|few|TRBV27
CASSLSPPQGNLEQYF
TGTGCCAGCAGTTTATCCCCGCCGCAGGGGAATTTGGAGCAGTACTTC
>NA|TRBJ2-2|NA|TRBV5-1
CASGATPAATGELFF
TGCGCCAGCGGAGCCACCCCAGCGGCCACCGGGGAGCTGTTTTTT
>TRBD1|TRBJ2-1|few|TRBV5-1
CASSYGQGEGFF
TGCGCCAGCAGCTATGGACAGGGTGAGGGGTTCTTC
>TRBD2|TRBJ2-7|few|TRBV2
CASSRGVYEQYF
TGTGCCAGCAGCCGGGGGGTTTACGAGCAGTACTTC
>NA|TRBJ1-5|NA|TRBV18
CASCPDGGPQHF
TGTGCCAGCTGCCCGGACGGGGGGCCCCAGCATTTT
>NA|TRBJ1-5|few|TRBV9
CASSARRPDQPQHF
TGTGCCAGCAGCGCTCGAAGGCCAGATCAGCCCCAGCATTTT
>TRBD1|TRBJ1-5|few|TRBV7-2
CASSLAGQGAEQPQHF
TGTGCCAGCAGCTTAGCCGGACAGGGGGCGGAACAGCCCCAGCATTTT
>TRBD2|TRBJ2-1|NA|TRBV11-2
CASSPLAGAYNEQFF
TGTGCCAGCAGCCCACTAGCGGGAGCCTACAATGAGCAGTTCTTC
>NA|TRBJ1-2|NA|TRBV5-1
CATTPGDKVIYGYTF
TGCGCCACCACCCCCGGGGACAAAGTCATCTATGGCTACACCTTC
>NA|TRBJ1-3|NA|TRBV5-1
CASSSRGAAEGNTIYF
TGCGCCAGCAGCTCGAGGGGCGCGGCGGAGGGAAACACCATATATTTT
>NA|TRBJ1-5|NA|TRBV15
CATSTQQGGQPQHF
TGTGCCACCAGCACCCAGCAGGGAGGTCAGCCCCAGCATTTT